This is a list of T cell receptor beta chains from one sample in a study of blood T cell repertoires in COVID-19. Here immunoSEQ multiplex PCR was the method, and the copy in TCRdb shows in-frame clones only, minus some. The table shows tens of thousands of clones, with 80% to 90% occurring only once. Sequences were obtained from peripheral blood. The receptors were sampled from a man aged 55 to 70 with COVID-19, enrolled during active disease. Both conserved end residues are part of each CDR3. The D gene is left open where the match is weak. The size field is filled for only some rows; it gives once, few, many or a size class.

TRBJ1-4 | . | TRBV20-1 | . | CSFMGEGKLFF | TGCAGTTTTATGGGGGAGGGAAAACTGTTTTTT
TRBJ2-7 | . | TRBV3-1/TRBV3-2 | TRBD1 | CASSNRQGQGEQYF | TGTGCCAGCAGCAACCGACAGGGTCAAGGGGAGCAGTACTTC
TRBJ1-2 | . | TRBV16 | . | CASSQSSPRYGYTF | TGTGCCAGCAGCCAATCCTCCCCCAGGTATGGCTACACCTTC
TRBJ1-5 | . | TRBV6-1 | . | CASSEDEGARVQPQHF | TGTGCCAGCAGTGAAGATGAGGGCGCCCGGGTTCAGCCCCAGCATTTT
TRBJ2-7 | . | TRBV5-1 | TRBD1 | CASSLQAGGNEQYF | TGCGCCAGCAGCTTGCAAGCAGGGGGCAACGAGCAGTACTTC
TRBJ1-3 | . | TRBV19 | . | CASSIPAGLSGNTIYF | TGTGCCAGTAGTATTCCAGCAGGGCTCTCTGGAAACACCATATATTTT
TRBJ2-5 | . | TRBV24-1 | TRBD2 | CATSDSRGGAQTQYF | TGTGCCACCAGTGATTCGCGGGGGGGAGCCCAGACCCAGTACTTC
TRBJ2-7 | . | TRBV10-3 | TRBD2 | CAISEINASGSYEQYF | TGTGCCATCAGTGAAATAAACGCTAGCGGGAGTTACGAGCAGTACTTC
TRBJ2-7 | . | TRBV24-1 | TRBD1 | CATSDTGTGDEQYF | TGTGCCACCAGTGACACCGGGACAGGGGACGAGCAGTACTTC
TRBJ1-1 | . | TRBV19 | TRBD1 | CASSIYGRGLVNTEAFF | TGTGCCAGTAGTATATACGGCAGGGGGCTTGTAAACACTGAAGCTTTCTTT
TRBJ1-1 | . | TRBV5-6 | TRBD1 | CASSTSDRGYTEAFF | TGTGCCAGCAGCACCTCTGACAGGGGATACACTGAAGCTTTCTTT
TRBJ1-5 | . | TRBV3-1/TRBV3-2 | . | CASSQDPAGEQPQHF | TGTGCCAGCAGCCAAGATCCGGCAGGGGAACAGCCCCAGCATTTT
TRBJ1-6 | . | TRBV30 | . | CAWSVLQYNSPLHF | TGTGCCTGGAGTGTTTTACAGTATAATTCACCCCTCCACTTT
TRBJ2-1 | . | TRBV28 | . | CASSPWGQGSYNEQFF | TGTGCCAGCAGTCCATGGGGGCAGGGGTCCTACAATGAGCAGTTCTTC
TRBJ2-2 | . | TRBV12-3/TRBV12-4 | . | CASRNQVTGELFF | TGTGCCAGCAGGAATCAGGTCACCGGGGAGCTGTTTTTT
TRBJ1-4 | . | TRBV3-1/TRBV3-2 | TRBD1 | CASGTGVMTNEKLFF | TGTGCCAGCGGGACAGGGGTTATGACTAATGAAAAACTGTTTTTT
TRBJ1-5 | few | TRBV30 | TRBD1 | CAWTTGDSNQPQHF | TGTGCCTGGACGACAGGGGATAGCAATCAGCCCCAGCATTTT
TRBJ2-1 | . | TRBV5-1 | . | CASSAGFDYNEQFF | TGCGCCAGCAGCGCGGGATTCGATTACAATGAGCAGTTCTTC
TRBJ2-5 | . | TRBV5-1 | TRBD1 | CASSHGQDKETQYF | TGCGCCAGCAGCCACGGACAGGATAAAGAGACCCAGTACTTC
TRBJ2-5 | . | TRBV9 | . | CASSVRGQLRETQYF | TGTGCCAGCAGCGTTCGAGGGCAGTTAAGAGAGACCCAGTACTTC
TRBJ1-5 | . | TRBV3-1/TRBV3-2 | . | CASSQSGFSNQPQHF | TGTGCCAGCAGCCAATCAGGGTTTAGCAATCAGCCCCAGCATTTT
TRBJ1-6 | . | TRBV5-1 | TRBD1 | CASSLQGFDSPLHF | TGCGCCAGCAGCTTACAGGGGTTTGATTCACCCCTCCACTTT
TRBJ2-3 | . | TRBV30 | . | CAWKGSDGTDTQYF | TGTGCCTGGAAAGGTAGCGATGGCACAGATACGCAGTATTTT
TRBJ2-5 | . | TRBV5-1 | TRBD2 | CASSLEAGVTETQYF | TGCGCCAGCAGCTTGGAGGCGGGGGTCACGGAGACCCAGTACTTC
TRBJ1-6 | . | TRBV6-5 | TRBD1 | CASRHDRDNSPLHF | TGTGCCAGCAGACACGACAGGGATAATTCACCCCTCCACTTT
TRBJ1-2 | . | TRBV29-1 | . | CSVEDSWLGYGYTF | TGCAGCGTTGAAGATAGCTGGTTGGGCTATGGCTACACCTTC
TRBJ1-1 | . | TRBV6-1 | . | CASSEARQMEAFF | TGTGCCAGCAGTGAAGCGCGACAGATGGAAGCTTTCTTT
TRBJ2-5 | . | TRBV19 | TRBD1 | CASSPTTGFGETQYF | TGTGCCAGTAGTCCGACGACAGGGTTTGGAGAGACCCAGTACTTC
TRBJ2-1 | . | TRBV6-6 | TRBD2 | CASSLRGNEQFF | TGTGCCAGCAGTTTGCGGGGGAATGAGCAGTTCTTC
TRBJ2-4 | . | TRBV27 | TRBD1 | CASSLFTGGSRNIQYF | TGTGCCAGCAGTTTGTTTACAGGGGGGAGTAGGAACATTCAGTACTTC
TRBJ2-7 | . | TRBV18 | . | CASSPPGLSYEQYF | TGTGCCAGCTCACCACCGGGACTCTCCTACGAGCAGTACTTC
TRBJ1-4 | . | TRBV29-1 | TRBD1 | CSVGGTENEKLFF | TGCAGCGTTGGTGGGACAGAGAATGAAAAACTGTTTTTT
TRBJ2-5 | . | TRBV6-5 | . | CASTYSWGLQETQYF | TGTGCCAGCACCTACTCTTGGGGGCTTCAAGAGACCCAGTACTTC
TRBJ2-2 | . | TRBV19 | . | CASSFQHATGELFF | TGTGCCAGTAGTTTCCAACACGCCACCGGGGAGCTGTTTTTT
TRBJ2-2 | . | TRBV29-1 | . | CSVKTGSNTGELFF | TGCAGCGTAAAAACAGGGTCGAACACCGGGGAGCTGTTTTTT
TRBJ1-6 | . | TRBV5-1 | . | CASSWTPDNSPLHF | TGCGCCAGCAGCTGGACACCCGATAATTCACCCCTCCACTTT
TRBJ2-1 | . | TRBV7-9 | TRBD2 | CASSFSLRSGRIEQFF | TGTGCCAGCAGCTTCTCCCTACGAAGCGGGAGGATTGAGCAGTTCTTC
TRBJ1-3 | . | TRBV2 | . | CASSVEGVGGNTIYF | TGTGCCAGCAGTGTTGAAGGAGTAGGTGGAAACACCATATATTTT
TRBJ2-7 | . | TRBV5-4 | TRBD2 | CASSLGGTRGTYEQYF | TGTGCCAGCAGCTTGGGGGGGACTAGAGGCACCTACGAGCAGTACTTC
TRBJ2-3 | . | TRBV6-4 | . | CASSPRRGGADTQYF | TGTGCCAGCAGTCCGCGGAGAGGGGGTGCAGATACGCAGTATTTT
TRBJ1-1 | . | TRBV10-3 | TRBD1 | CAISETPQGANTEAFF | TGTGCCATCAGTGAGACCCCACAGGGGGCTAACACTGAAGCTTTCTTT
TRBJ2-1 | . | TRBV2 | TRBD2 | CASSESLAEVGEQFF | TGTGCCAGCAGTGAAAGTCTAGCGGAAGTTGGTGAGCAGTTCTTC
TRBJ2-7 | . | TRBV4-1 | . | CASSSNLPGEQYF | TGCGCCAGCAGCTCAAACCTCCCCGGCGAGCAGTACTTC
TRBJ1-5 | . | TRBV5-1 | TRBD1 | CASSWGQGSNQPQHF | TGCGCCAGCAGCTGGGGACAGGGCTCTAATCAGCCCCAGCATTTT
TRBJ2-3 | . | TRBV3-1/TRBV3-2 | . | CASRGGALGTDTQYF | TGTGCCAGCAGGGGGGGGGCATTGGGCACAGATACGCAGTATTTT
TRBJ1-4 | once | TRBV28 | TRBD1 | CASSPQPGQGTEKLFF | TGTGCCAGCAGTCCCCAACCCGGACAGGGGACTGAAAAACTGTTTTTT
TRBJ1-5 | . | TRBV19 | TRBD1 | CASKTRSGTGLGEPQHF | TGTGCCAGTAAGACTCGATCCGGGACAGGGCTAGGAGAGCCCCAGCATTTT
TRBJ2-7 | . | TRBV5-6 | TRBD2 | CASSTLAGTSYEQYF | TGTGCCAGCAGCACTCTAGCGGGTACCTCCTACGAGCAGTACTTC
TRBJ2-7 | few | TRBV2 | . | CASKPGTPSYEQYF | TGTGCCAGCAAGCCCGGGACACCCTCCTACGAGCAGTACTTC
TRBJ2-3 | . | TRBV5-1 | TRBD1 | CASSSGTDESRDTQYF | TGCGCCAGCAGCTCCGGGACAGACGAATCACGAGATACGCAGTATTTT
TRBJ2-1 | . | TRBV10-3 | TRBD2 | CAISKDGTSNEQFF | TGTGCCATCAGTAAGGATGGGACTAGCAATGAGCAGTTCTTC
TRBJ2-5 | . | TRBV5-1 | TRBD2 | CASSFTSGGQETQYF | TGCGCCAGCAGCTTCACTAGCGGGGGGCAAGAGACCCAGTACTTC
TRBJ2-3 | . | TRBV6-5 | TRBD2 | CASRPRGGPTDTQYF | TGTGCCAGCAGACCCCGGGGGGGCCCGACAGATACGCAGTATTTT